This TCR beta chain was recorded in a study of T cells after yellow fever vaccination (dated by TCRdb to between 2019 and 2020). A note on the overall study: Libraries from fractions with low cell numbers were prepared with the SMART-Seq v4 Ultra Low Input RNA kit. Two healthy male donors made up the cohort, one aged 18 to 29 years and the other aged 30 to 40 years. Blood was collected at multiple timepoints before and after primary and secondary immunization, and bulk PBMC replicates and cell subsets were isolated. To follow T-cell clones before and after both primary and booster YFV17D yellow fever vaccination, bulk TCR alpha and beta repertoires underwent longitudinal sequencing.

This clonotype was seen only a few times. Its antigen remains undetermined. No per-base quality is available; no much larger clone lies one base away. The treatment or condition label for this specimen denotes: live attenuated yellow fever vaccine strain. A standard Ficoll-Paque protocol was used to isolate PBMCs from peripheral blood. Dynabeads CD4 and CD8 positive selection kits were used to isolate the CD4 and CD8 T-cell fractions. TriZol was used to extract RNA from bulk PBMCs, CD4 and CD8 fractions, and dextramer-positive and dextramer-negative fractions. Synthesis of TCR cDNA relied on 5'RACE template switching, a step that introduced a universal primer site along with unique molecular identifiers. Priming for cDNA synthesis came from both the TCR alpha and TCR beta constant segments. Library amplification involved two PCR steps, and the second step added sample barcodes and sequencing adapters. Libraries were sequenced on Illumina HiSeq 2500 (2x100 bp) or NovaSeq (2x150 bp). As for the authors' bioinformatics: MIGEC was used to demultiplex reads and collapse the reads into UMI consensus sequences, and MiXCR was used for V(D)J alignment. Using edgeR on replicate PBMC samples, clonotypes were called vaccine-responding if FDR was below 0.01 and the log2 fold change was above 5 up to day 15. Each bulk clonotype received a CD4 or CD8 identity based on whether the sequenced CD4 or CD8 repertoire contained that clonotype at higher abundance. Starting from the raw public reads, TCRdb applied fastp trimming at Q25, assembled clones with MiXCR and retained in-frame beta chains. Every CDR3 protein is listed once, alongside the most common genes and DNA of its rows. The V and J calls were not made by the authors but by TCRdb's processing. The sample yields 200,000 to 300,000 distinct CDR3 sequences; 13% were counted once. The biggest ten clones account for 0.45% to 0.65% of the sample.

Including cysteine and phenylalanine, the CDR3 has 17 amino acids. Just CDR3 DNA is preserved here, 51 bases in frame from base 1. The paper's findings and limits, for the study overall: A small share of clonotypes was detected in both CD4 and CD8 compartments, with the overlap likely arising from convergent recombination. Computational filtering was required because FACS-sorted repertoires could contain abundant contaminating clonotypes from the bulk population. Most clones expanded after primary vaccination were re-detected after the booster (approximately 95% of CD4 and approximately 88% of CD8), suggesting broad memory maintenance. Only a couple of donors were included in the study, so the extent to which the findings can be generalized is limited. Compared with the primary T-cell response, the secondary T-cell response was weaker but faster, peaking on day 5 rather than day 15.

The rearrangement combines TRBV21-1 with TRBJ2-3; TRBD2, the table's D call, lacks a check against the DNA. TRBV21-1 is termed a pseudogene. The TCR sequence derives from a man aged 25 to 45 who received the YFV17D yellow fever vaccine. The material sequenced was CD4+ T cells sorted from PBMCs, taken 45 days after the yellow fever booster vaccination. The nucleotides are TGTGCCAGCAGCAAAGTTCTCGAGCGGAGAGGCACAGATACGCAGTATTTT. Its protein is CASSKVLERRGTDTQYF.